This TCR beta chain was found in a study of T cell repertoires in cytomegalovirus infection. Whole-study context: Alongside well-studied HLA-B-restricted CMV epitopes, recently identified HLA-C-restricted CMV epitopes were also used. Through public TCR beta signatures, both CMV infection and matching HLA type were indicated. Study observations and caveats: HLA-C-restricted CMV-specific TCR beta clonotypes were dominant in the ex vivo response. Frequencies of public TCR beta families were cumulated, and this identified carriers of CMV plus the relevant HLA.

TCRdb recomputed calls from the reads with MiXCR, one row per CDR3 protein. The data contain about 770,000 distinct CDR3 sequences, almost 30% of them seen just once; the ten biggest clones take up around 12%. Turning to this clonotype: Its antigen is undetermined.

V lost 4 bases and J 0 bases, leaving 16 bases between the germline ends. The CDR3 length is 16 residues. Germline lookup yields CDR1 SGHNT and CDR2 YYREEE (reference sequence). Sequenced material: cultured CD8+ T cells from PBMCs, taken from culture after CMV antigen stimulation. The receptor comes from a human donor in good health (CMV status not recorded). Some clones in this sample may be carry-over from other donors' samples. The J gene is TRBJ1-1, the V gene TRBV5-4; the D gene is possibly TRBD1 (6 bases). CDR3 DNA sequence: TGTGCCAGCAGCACGGACCCCGGGACAATGAACACTGAAGCTTTCTTT. It translates to CASSTDPGTMNTEAFF.